The 11 T cell receptor beta chains below all came from one sample that was sequenced in a study of shared clonotypes between healthy human individuals. Only in-frame clones appear in the TCRdb table, and some are missing; sequencing was by immunoSEQ multiplex PCR. The table lists roughly 1,100,000 clones, about 74% of them singletons, with approximately 1.5% in the top ten. Sequencing was performed on memory CD4+ T cells sorted from blood. Subset here: CD45RA-negative fraction. The origin of the receptors is a man aged 18 to 30 in good health.

This clone occurred once. The chain combines TRBV7-2 with TRBJ2-7; D possibly corresponds to TRBD1 (5 bases). The CDR3 spans 14 residues. With 6 bases removed from V and 3 bases from J, the gap between germline ends came to 15 bases. Germline CDR1 SGHTA, CDR2 FQGNSA. Written as DNA, the CDR3 is TGTGCCAGCAGTACAGGATCGTATCTCTACGAGCAGTACTTC. Amino acid sequence: CASSTGSYLYEQYF.

The rearrangement joins TRBV20-1 to TRBJ1-1, with D possibly being TRBD1 (5 bases). V lost 3 bases, J lost 10 bases, and 9 bases lay in between. The CDR3 runs to 10 residues. The germline V gene encodes CDR1 DFQATT and CDR2 SNEGSKA (reference sequence). CDR3 in DNA: TGCAGTGCTAGTAGGGGTGTAGCTTTCTTT. This codes for CSASRGVAFF.

This clone was counted a single time. The chain couples TRBV5-4 to TRBJ2-5; D may be TRBD1 or TRBD2 (6 bases each). Germline-derived CDR1 and CDR2 are SGHNT and YYREEE (reference sequence). V was pared by 4 bases and J by 1 base, with 14 bases between. This CDR3 region has 15 residues. The CDR3, as DNA: TGTGCCAGCAGCGCGACGGGGGCGAGCCAAGAGACCCAGTACTTC. The encoded protein is CASSATGASQETQYF.

The chain carries TRBV5-4 and TRBJ2-5, with D possibly being TRBD1 (6 bases). The CDR3 contains 14 residues. Looked up from germline, CDR1 is SGHNT and CDR2 is YYREEE (reference sequence). The V end was cut by 5 bases, the J end by 5 bases, with 16 bases between. CDR3 residues: CASSTLGAWETQYF. The DNA of the CDR3 is TGTGCCAGCAGTACACTGGGGGCTTGGGAGACCCAGTACTTC.

The chain recombines TRBV21-1 with TRBJ1-5. TRBV21-1 is designated a pseudogene. The CDR3 is made up of 18 amino acids. The CDR3 coding sequence is TGTGCCAGCAGCAAACGGAAGGGAACCTTGTGTAGAGCTCAGCCCCAGCATTTT. It codes for CASSKRKGTLCRAQPQHF.

This clone was counted a few times. V gene TRBV7-9 combines with J gene TRBJ1-2; D may be TRBD1 (5 bases). The CDR3 runs to 15 residues. The V and J ends lost 5 bases and 7 bases respectively, with 20 bases between them. From germline, CDR1 is SEHNR and CDR2 FQNEAQ (reference sequence). The CDR3 sequence is CASSPGTHAVGGYTF. The CDR3 DNA follows: TGTGCCAGCAGCCCCGGGACCCATGCTGTTGGTGGCTACACCTTC.

Of note for this clone: The same CDR3 can be traced to other DNA sequences in this sample. The chain combines TRBV2 with TRBJ2-2; 12 nucleotides agree with TRBD2. The CDR3 totals 15 residues. Germline CDR1 is SNHLY and CDR2 is FYNNEI. With 6 bases clipped from V and 6 bases from J, the junction kept 5 bases outside the gene matches. The CDR3 loop is CASSPSGGAAGELFF. CDR3 in DNA: TGTGCCAGCAGCCCTAGCGGGGGGGCCGCCGGGGAGCTGTTTTTT.

This chain joins TRBV13 and TRBJ2-3, with TRBD2 as a possible D gene (6 bases). V was trimmed by 3 bases and J by 6 bases, leaving 13 bases between them. The germline CDR1 and CDR2 sequences are PRHDT and FYEKMQ (reference sequence). The CDR3 is made up of 14 amino acids. This CDR3 is CASSLGRPPDTQYF. CDR3 in DNA: TGTGCCAGCAGCTTGGGGAGGCCGCCCGATACGCAGTATTTT.

The rearrangement joins TRBV30 to TRBJ1-4; 10 bases are shared with TRBD1. This CDR3 is built from 17 residues. Germline CDR1 and CDR2: GTSNPN and SVGIG (reference sequence). V trimming: 7 bases; J trimming: 7 bases; junction bases outside the gene matches: 18. CDR3 sequence reads: CAFNPDRGLRIGEKLFF. Written as DNA, the CDR3 is TGTGCCTTTAACCCCGACAGGGGGCTACGCATCGGTGAAAAACTGTTTTTT.

The rearrangement uses TRBV5-5 and TRBJ2-2; unclear D gene. Germline V gives CDR1 SGHKS, CDR2 YYEKEE (reference sequence). Trimming took off 3 bases at V and 9 bases at J, with 18 bases between the two ends. The CDR3 totals 15 residues. The CDR3 DNA reads as TGTGCCAGCAGCTCCCATGGTGGAAGCCACCGGGAGCTGTTTTTT. As protein: CASSSHGGSHRELFF.

The chain has TRBV27 and TRBJ2-5; D ambiguous. The CDR3 consists of 13 residues. Germline-derived CDR1 and CDR2 are MNHEY and SMNVEV (reference sequence). The V end lost 4 bases, the J end lost 7 bases, and 13 bases lay between the germline ends. CDR3: CASSSRHVGTQYF. The DNA for the CDR3 is TGTGCCAGCAGTTCCAGGCATGTTGGGACCCAGTACTTC.